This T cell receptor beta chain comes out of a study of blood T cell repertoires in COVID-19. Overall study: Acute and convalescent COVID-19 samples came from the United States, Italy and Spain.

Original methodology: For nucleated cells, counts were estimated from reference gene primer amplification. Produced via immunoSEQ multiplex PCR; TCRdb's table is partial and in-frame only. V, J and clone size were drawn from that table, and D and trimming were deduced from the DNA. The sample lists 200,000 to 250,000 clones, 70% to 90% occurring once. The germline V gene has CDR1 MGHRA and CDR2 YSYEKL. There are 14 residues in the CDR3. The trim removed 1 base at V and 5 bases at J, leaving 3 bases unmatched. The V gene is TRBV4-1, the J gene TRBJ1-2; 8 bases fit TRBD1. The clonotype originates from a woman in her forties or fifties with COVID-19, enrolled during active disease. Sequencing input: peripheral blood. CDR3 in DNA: TGCGCCAGCAGCCAAGGGACAGGGCGGTATGGCTACACCTTC. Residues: CASSQGTGRYGYTF.